This T cell receptor (beta chain) was documented in a study of cytomegalovirus exposure and HLA in healthy donors. This CDR3 has 13 amino acids. Germline V gene sequence: CDR1 GTSNPN, CDR2 SVGIG (reference sequence). V lost 4 bases, J lost 3 bases, and 3 bases stayed unmatched. Comments on this clone: Other DNA sequences in the same sample also yield this CDR3.

Both 60 Vbeta primers and 13 Jbeta primers went into the PCR. The assay was immunoSEQ multiplex PCR, and TCRdb's table has in-frame clones only and misses some. Of roughly 230,000 clones listed, 70% to 90% are singletons. This clonotype originated in a girl aged 2 to 9 in good health and CMV-seronegative. The gene calls are TRBV30 and TRBJ2-7; 10 bases match TRBD1. The material sequenced was PBMCs. Here the CDR3 reads CAWTRDRGYEQYF. The CDR3 DNA reads as TGTGCCTGGACCCGGGACAGGGGCTACGAGCAGTACTTC. The full variable domain, rest sourced from reference TRBV30 and TRBJ2-7, is SQTIHQWPATLVQPVGSPLSLECTVEGTSNPNLYWYRQAAGRGLQLLFYSVGIGQISSEVPQNLSASRPQDRQFILSSKKLLLSDSGFYLCAWTRDRGYEQYFGPGTRLTVT.